A selection of T cell receptor beta chains follows, all from one sample in a study of shared clonotypes between healthy human individuals. The assay was immunoSEQ multiplex PCR, and TCRdb's table has in-frame clones only and misses some. The sample has fewer than 200,000 clones; 60% to 75% are singletons. Material: memory CD4+ T cells sorted from blood. These receptors all stem from a man aged 30-40 years in good health. Both conserved end residues are trimmed from each CDR3.

j_call: TRBJ2-3
cdr3_length: 9
v_call: TRBV11-2
cdr3_aa: ASSYSDTQY

j_call: TRBJ1-2
cdr3_length: 10
v_call: TRBV7-2
cdr3_aa: ASSSSGFGYT

j_call: TRBJ2-3
cdr3_length: 10
v_call: TRBV1
cdr3_aa: TSSKLEDTQY

j_call: TRBJ1-5
cdr3_length: 12
v_call: TRBV10-3
cdr3_aa: AISDPTLDQPQH

j_call: TRBJ1-5
cdr3_length: 13
v_call: TRBV10-1
cdr3_aa: ASSPRDRTNQPQH

j_call: TRBJ2-7
cdr3_length: 13
v_call: TRBV5-1
cdr3_aa: ASSLELISSYEQY

j_call: TRBJ1-2
cdr3_length: 14
v_call: TRBV10-3
cdr3_aa: AIREQFSPFNYGYT

j_call: TRBJ2-7
cdr3_length: 13
v_call: TRBV7-9
cdr3_aa: ASSLADRGSYEQY

j_call: TRBJ2-2
cdr3_length: 13
v_call: TRBV5-1
cdr3_aa: ASSREQLNTGELF

j_call: TRBJ2-7
cdr3_length: 12
v_call: TRBV11-2
cdr3_aa: ASSLGPETYEQY

j_call: TRBJ2-3
cdr3_length: 11
v_call: TRBV5-4
cdr3_aa: ASSLWGLDTQY

j_call: TRBJ2-2
cdr3_length: 12
v_call: TRBV6-1
cdr3_aa: ASRPLGGSGELF

j_call: TRBJ1-1
cdr3_length: 12
v_call: TRBV28
cdr3_aa: ASSSTPTGSEAF

j_call: TRBJ1-5
cdr3_length: 15
v_call: TRBV5-4
cdr3_aa: ASSLESTIESNQPQH

j_call: TRBJ2-2
cdr3_length: 12
v_call: TRBV9
cdr3_aa: ASSGQGYTGELF

j_call: TRBJ2-3
cdr3_length: 13
v_call: TRBV28
cdr3_aa: ASSFGTSGSDTQY

j_call: TRBJ2-3
cdr3_length: 15
v_call: TRBV11-2
cdr3_aa: ASSKLGVGARTDTQY

j_call: TRBJ2-1
cdr3_length: 15
v_call: TRBV11-2
cdr3_aa: ASSLRPSGSSYNEQF

j_call: TRBJ1-2
cdr3_length: 10
v_call: TRBV5-6
cdr3_aa: ASNNPRDPSF

j_call: TRBJ2-3
cdr3_length: 12
v_call: TRBV7-9
cdr3_aa: ASRGTRGTDTQY

j_call: TRBJ1-1
cdr3_length: 12
v_call: TRBV19
cdr3_aa: ASSIGRVGTEAF

j_call: TRBJ1-5
cdr3_length: 14
v_call: TRBV13
cdr3_aa: ASSLGGGRSNQPQH

j_call: TRBJ2-1
cdr3_length: 13
v_call: TRBV14
cdr3_aa: ASSNGLAAYNEQF

j_call: TRBJ2-7
cdr3_length: 15
v_call: TRBV18
cdr3_aa: ASSPFFGRGASYEQY

j_call: TRBJ1-2
cdr3_length: 12
v_call: TRBV28
cdr3_aa: ASSSSGNYYGYT

j_call: TRBJ1-1
cdr3_length: 11
v_call: TRBV2
cdr3_aa: ASRERENTEAF

j_call: TRBJ2-5
cdr3_length: 11
v_call: TRBV5-5
cdr3_aa: ASSLLSQETQY

j_call: TRBJ2-3
cdr3_length: 14
v_call: TRBV7-6
cdr3_aa: ASSRLADTSTDTQY

j_call: TRBJ1-1
cdr3_length: 13
v_call: TRBV9
cdr3_aa: ASSVGSLGNTEAF

j_call: TRBJ2-7
cdr3_length: 12
v_call: TRBV28
cdr3_aa: ASSLAGGIYEQY

j_call: TRBJ2-3
cdr3_length: 12
v_call: TRBV11-3
cdr3_aa: ASSLDRGTDTQY

j_call: TRBJ2-3
cdr3_length: 12
v_call: TRBV19
cdr3_aa: ASNKDRGGDTQY

j_call: TRBJ2-1
cdr3_length: 11
v_call: TRBV12-5
cdr3_aa: ASPLVPGNEQF

j_call: TRBJ1-1
cdr3_length: 11
v_call: TRBV7-3
cdr3_aa: ASSLSPRLDAF

j_call: TRBJ2-3
cdr3_length: 10
v_call: TRBV11-3
cdr3_aa: ASSLGGNTQY

j_call: TRBJ2-2
cdr3_length: 13
v_call: TRBV27
cdr3_aa: ASRKDVGLAGELF

j_call: TRBJ1-4
cdr3_length: 11
v_call: TRBV4-1
cdr3_aa: ASSQEGGEKLF

j_call: TRBJ2-3
cdr3_length: 13
v_call: TRBV4-3
cdr3_aa: ASSQGGGYTDTQY

j_call: TRBJ1-2
cdr3_length: 15
v_call: TRBV25-1
cdr3_aa: ASSESGDRLFPLGYT

j_call: TRBJ2-1
cdr3_length: 11
v_call: TRBV28
cdr3_aa: ASSVGGNNEQF

j_call: TRBJ2-7
cdr3_length: 11
v_call: TRBV4-1
cdr3_aa: ASSQEGLGSQY

j_call: TRBJ2-4
cdr3_length: 13
v_call: TRBV4-3
cdr3_aa: ASSQDASGRNIQY

j_call: TRBJ1-1
cdr3_length: 14
v_call: TRBV9
cdr3_aa: ASSVGAGGMNTEAF

j_call: TRBJ2-1
cdr3_length: 16
v_call: TRBV5-1
cdr3_aa: ASSFLGLAGTIYNEQF

j_call: TRBJ1-3
cdr3_length: 15
v_call: TRBV11-2
cdr3_aa: ASSLGFLGPTGNTIY

j_call: TRBJ2-2
cdr3_length: 12
v_call: TRBV6-6
cdr3_aa: ASSYDKNTGELF

j_call: TRBJ2-7
cdr3_length: 11
v_call: TRBV19
cdr3_aa: ASSIDSRYEQY

j_call: TRBJ2-6
cdr3_length: 15
v_call: TRBV18
cdr3_aa: ASSPIGDSLGANVLT